A selection of T cell receptor beta chains follows, all from one sample in a study of CD8+ T cells in alopecia areata. The assay was immunoSEQ multiplex PCR, and TCRdb's table has in-frame clones only and misses some. The table lists approximately 180,000 clones, around 64% of them singletons. The sample was CD4+ T cells sorted from blood, taken around week 50, from a patient treated with tofacitinib. Source of these receptors: a human donor with alopecia areata. CDR3s include the opening cysteine and the closing phenylalanine or tryptophan. A D gene is named only where the DNA matches it firmly. Only part of the rows carry a size: once, few, many, or a class if the clone is expanded.

V	size	D	J	CDR3	DNA
TRBV30	.	.	TRBJ1-4	CAWRGTQEKLFF	TGTGCCTGGAGGGGGACACAGGAAAAACTGTTTTTT
TRBV9	.	.	TRBJ1-6	CASSDLDGVSPLHF	TGTGCCAGCAGCGACCTGGATGGAGTTTCACCCCTCCACTTT
TRBV5-4	.	.	TRBJ1-4	CASSLQDMKEKLFF	TGTGCCAGCAGCTTGCAGGACATGAAGGAAAAACTGTTTTTT
TRBV28	.	.	TRBJ1-1	CASSPSAGAGDTEAFF	TGTGCCAGCAGTCCCTCTGCCGGTGCCGGGGACACTGAAGCTTTCTTT
TRBV5-5	few	.	TRBJ2-7	CASSLRQTYEQYF	TGTGCCAGCAGCTTGAGACAGACCTACGAGCAGTACTTC
TRBV2	.	.	TRBJ1-4	CASIQREGAEKLFF	TGTGCCAGCATCCAGAGGGAGGGAGCAGAAAAACTGTTTTTT
TRBV9	.	.	TRBJ1-1	CASSVELGSEAFF	TGTGCCAGCAGCGTAGAGCTAGGTTCTGAAGCTTTCTTT
TRBV9	once	.	TRBJ2-5	CASSAKGGDIGETQYF	TGTGCCAGCAGCGCCAAGGGGGGTGATATTGGAGAGACCCAGTACTTC
TRBV7-2	.	.	TRBJ2-7	CASSLWAGRNEQYF	TGTGCCAGCAGCTTATGGGCGGGGAGGAACGAGCAGTACTTC
TRBV7-2	.	.	TRBJ1-6	CASRVDSWDSPLHF	TGTGCCAGCAGGGTCGACAGTTGGGATTCACCCCTCCACTTT
TRBV9	.	.	TRBJ2-3	CASSVPGADTQYF	TGTGCCAGCAGCGTACCAGGAGCAGATACGCAGTATTTT
TRBV29-1	.	.	TRBJ1-5	CSVEVGLGEPQHF	TGCAGCGTTGAAGTGGGTCTGGGGGAACCCCAGCATTTT
TRBV7-2	.	.	TRBJ2-7	CASSSGRLSYEQYF	TGTGCCAGCAGCTCGGGACGCCTATCCTACGAGCAGTACTTC
TRBV29-1	.	TRBD1	TRBJ2-5	CSTGGIGETQYF	TGCAGCACAGGGGGTATAGGGGAGACCCAGTACTTC
TRBV29-1	few	.	TRBJ2-7	CSVERSGTYEQYF	TGCAGCGTTGAGAGGTCAGGAACCTACGAGCAGTACTTC
TRBV5-1	few	TRBD1	TRBJ2-3	CASSSGGRSTDTQYF	TGCGCCAGCAGCTCAGGGGGCCGTAGCACAGATACGCAGTATTTT
TRBV29-1	.	TRBD1	TRBJ2-6	CSVGQGVSGANVLTF	TGCAGCGTAGGACAGGGAGTCTCTGGGGCCAACGTCCTGACTTTC
TRBV9	.	.	TRBJ1-2	CASSVEAANYGYTF	TGTGCCAGCAGCGTAGAAGCAGCTAACTATGGCTACACCTTC
TRBV13	.	TRBD2	TRBJ2-7	CASSRGGLGQYF	TGTGCCAGCAGCCGGGGGGGCTTGGGGCAGTACTTC
TRBV15	.	.	TRBJ2-3	CATSRDRPGVGTDTQYF	TGTGCCACCAGCAGAGATCGACCCGGGGTGGGCACAGATACGCAGTATTTT
TRBV10-3	.	.	TRBJ2-3	CAPHGLRRTDTQYF	TGTGCCCCCCACGGGTTGCGTAGGACAGATACGCAGTATTTT
TRBV28	.	TRBD1	TRBJ2-5	CASSSGTGVLAQYF	TGTGCCAGCAGCTCCGGGACAGGGGTTTTGGCCCAGTACTTC
TRBV6-5	.	TRBD2	TRBJ2-3	CASSYLAGGTDTQYF	TGTGCCAGCAGTTACTTAGCGGGGGGGACAGATACGCAGTATTTT
TRBV29-1	.	TRBD1	TRBJ1-1	CSVEKDRAAAFF	TGCAGCGTTGAAAAAGACAGGGCCGCAGCTTTCTTT
TRBV29-1	few	TRBD1	TRBJ1-2	CSGGGQGYGYTF	TGCAGCGGCGGGGGACAGGGATACGGCTACACCTTC
TRBV6-1	.	.	TRBJ1-5	CASSEGAGGRQPQHF	TGTGCCAGCAGTGAGGGAGCGGGGGGACGGCAGCCCCAGCATTTT
TRBV7-6	.	.	TRBJ2-7	CASSPKLPPFGGGYEQYF	TGTGCCAGCAGCCCAAAACTGCCCCCTTTTGGCGGTGGGTACGAGCAGTACTTC
TRBV6-5	.	TRBD1	TRBJ1-4	CASRAGGSANEKLFF	TGTGCCAGCAGGGCAGGGGGATCGGCTAATGAAAAACTGTTTTTT
TRBV6-1	.	TRBD1	TRBJ2-7	CASSDMWQGADEQYF	TGTGCCAGCAGTGATATGTGGCAGGGGGCCGACGAGCAGTACTTC
TRBV29-1	.	.	TRBJ1-1	CSVGLGLYTEAFF	TGCAGCGTGGGTTTAGGGCTATACACTGAAGCTTTCTTT
TRBV30	.	TRBD1	TRBJ2-1	CAWSVTGETYNEQFF	TGTGCCTGGAGTGTGACAGGGGAAACTTACAATGAGCAGTTCTTC
TRBV11-3	.	.	TRBJ2-7	CASSWNRQSYEQYF	TGTGCCAGCAGCTGGAATCGACAGTCCTACGAGCAGTACTTC
TRBV15	.	.	TRBJ2-3	CATSSNFGGTDTQYF	TGTGCCACCAGCAGTAACTTCGGCGGCACAGATACGCAGTATTTT
TRBV27	.	.	TRBJ2-5	CASSQLGRETQYF	TGTGCCAGCAGTCAACTAGGTAGAGAGACCCAGTACTTC
TRBV9	.	.	TRBJ2-7	CASSVDPRGTVYEQYF	TGTGCCAGCAGCGTGGACCCCCGAGGTACAGTCTACGAGCAGTACTTC
TRBV5-7	.	.	TRBJ1-5	CASSLGTSGRRQPQHF	TGTGCCAGCAGCCTTGGGACCTCGGGACGCCGCCAGCCCCAGCATTTT
TRBV7-3	few	.	TRBJ1-4	CASRSQNGANEKLFF	TGTGCCAGCAGGTCCCAGAACGGGGCTAATGAAAAACTGTTTTTT
TRBV29-1	.	.	TRBJ1-2	CSASTGPNYGYTF	TGCAGCGCGAGCACAGGGCCTAACTATGGCTACACCTTC
TRBV7-2	once	.	TRBJ1-2	CASSLDQGVHGYTF	TGTGCCAGCAGCCTAGATCAGGGTGTCCATGGCTACACCTTC
TRBV6-6	few	.	TRBJ2-7	CASSYSTSSYEQYF	TGTGCCAGCAGTTACTCGACTAGCTCCTACGAGCAGTACTTC
TRBV30	.	.	TRBJ1-2	CAWRDAGLYGYTF	TGTGCCTGGAGGGACGCAGGGCTATATGGCTACACCTTC
TRBV30	.	.	TRBJ1-3	CAWSSSGNTIYF	TGTGCCTGGAGTTCCTCTGGAAACACCATATATTTT
TRBV10-2	.	.	TRBJ2-3	CASSERDTQYF	TGCGCCAGCAGTGAGAGAGATACGCAGTATTTT
TRBV5-4	.	TRBD1	TRBJ2-3	CASSFPKQGAPDTQYF	TGTGCCAGCAGCTTCCCAAAACAGGGGGCACCAGATACGCAGTATTTT
TRBV10-3	.	.	TRBJ2-7	CAIKYGAGTDEQYF	TGTGCCATCAAGTACGGGGCCGGCACGGACGAGCAGTACTTC
TRBV4-3	.	.	TRBJ2-1	CASSQDRDSYNEQFF	TGCGCCAGCAGCCAAGATCGGGACTCTTACAATGAGCAGTTCTTC
TRBV9	.	.	TRBJ2-1	CASSVAEGKQFF	TGTGCCAGCAGCGTAGCTGAGGGGAAGCAGTTCTTC
TRBV6-5	few	.	TRBJ2-3	CASSYSPGDTQYF	TGTGCCAGCAGTTACTCCCCAGGAGATACGCAGTATTTT
TRBV25-1	.	.	TRBJ1-2	CASSAQGRNGYTF	TGTGCCAGCAGTGCACAGGGACGGAATGGCTACACCTTC
TRBV29-1	.	.	TRBJ2-7	CSVPIGGASEQYF	TGCAGCGTCCCGATTGGGGGGGCCTCCGAGCAGTACTTC
TRBV30	.	.	TRBJ1-1	CAWSVRFEAFF	TGTGCCTGGAGTGTTCGGTTTGAAGCTTTCTTT
TRBV12-5	once	TRBD2	TRBJ2-5	CASGSGLEETQYF	TGTGCTAGTGGTTCGGGACTAGAAGAGACCCAGTACTTC
TRBV27	.	TRBD1	TRBJ2-7	CASRARYYRDSLAVF	TGTGCCAGCAGGGCTCGATATTACCGGGACAGTCTTGCTGTCTTC
TRBV29-1	.	TRBD2	TRBJ2-1	CSVAPSGGVNEQFF	TGCAGCGTTGCCCCTAGCGGGGGGGTGAATGAGCAGTTCTTC
TRBV5-6	.	.	TRBJ1-2	CASSFVVDGYTF	TGTGCCAGCAGCTTCGTGGTCGATGGCTACACCTTC